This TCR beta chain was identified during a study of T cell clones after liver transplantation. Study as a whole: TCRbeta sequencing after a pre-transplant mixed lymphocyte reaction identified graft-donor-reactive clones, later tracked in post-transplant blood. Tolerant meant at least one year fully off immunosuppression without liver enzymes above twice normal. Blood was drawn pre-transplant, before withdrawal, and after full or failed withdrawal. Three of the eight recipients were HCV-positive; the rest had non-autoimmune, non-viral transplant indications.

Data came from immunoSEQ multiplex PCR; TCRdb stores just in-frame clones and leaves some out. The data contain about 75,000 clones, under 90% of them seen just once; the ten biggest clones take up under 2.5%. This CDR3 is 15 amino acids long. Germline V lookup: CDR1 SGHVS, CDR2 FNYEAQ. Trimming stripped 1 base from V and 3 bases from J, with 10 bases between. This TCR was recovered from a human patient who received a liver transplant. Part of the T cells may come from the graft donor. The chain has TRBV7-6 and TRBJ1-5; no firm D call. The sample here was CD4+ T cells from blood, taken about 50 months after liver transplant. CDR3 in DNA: TGTGCCAGCAGCTTAGTTCCAGGCCTCAATCAGCCCCAGCATTTT. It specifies CASSLVPGLNQPQHF.